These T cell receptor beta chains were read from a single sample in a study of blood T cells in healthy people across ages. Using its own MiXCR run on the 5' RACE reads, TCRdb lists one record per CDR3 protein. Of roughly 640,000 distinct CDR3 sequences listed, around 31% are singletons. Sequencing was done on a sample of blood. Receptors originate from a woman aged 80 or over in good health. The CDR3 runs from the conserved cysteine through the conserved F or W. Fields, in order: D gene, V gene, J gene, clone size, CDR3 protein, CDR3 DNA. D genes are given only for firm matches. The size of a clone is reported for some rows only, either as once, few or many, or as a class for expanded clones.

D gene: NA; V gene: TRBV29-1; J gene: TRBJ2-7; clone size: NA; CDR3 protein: CSVTEGSYEQYF; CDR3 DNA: TGCAGCGTGACAGAGGGCTCCTACGAGCAGTACTTC
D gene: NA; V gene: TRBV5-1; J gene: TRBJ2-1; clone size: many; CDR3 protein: CASSLGLREQFF; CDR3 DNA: TGCGCCAGCAGCTTGGGTCTTCGTGAGCAGTTCTTC
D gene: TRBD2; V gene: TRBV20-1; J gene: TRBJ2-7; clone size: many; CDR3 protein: CSARRLAGGPGAHEQYF; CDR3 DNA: TGCAGTGCTAGACGTCTAGCGGGGGGACCAGGTGCTCACGAGCAGTACTTC
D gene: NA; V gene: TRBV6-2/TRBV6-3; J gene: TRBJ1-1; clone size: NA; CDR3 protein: CASSEQGGRTEAFF; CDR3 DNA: TGTGCCAGCAGCGAACAGGGCGGTCGCACTGAAGCTTTCTTT
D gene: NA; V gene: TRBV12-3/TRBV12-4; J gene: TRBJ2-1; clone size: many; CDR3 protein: CASSIKQGNEQFF; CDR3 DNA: TGTGCCAGCAGTATAAAACAGGGCAATGAGCAGTTCTTC
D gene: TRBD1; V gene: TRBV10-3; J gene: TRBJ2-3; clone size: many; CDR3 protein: CATRGQGLADTQYF; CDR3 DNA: TGTGCCACCAGGGGACAGGGACTCGCAGATACGCAGTATTTT
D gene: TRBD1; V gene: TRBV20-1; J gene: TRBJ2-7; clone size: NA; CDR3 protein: CRAKTGYEQYF; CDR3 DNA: TGCAGGGCTAAGACAGGGTACGAGCAGTACTTC
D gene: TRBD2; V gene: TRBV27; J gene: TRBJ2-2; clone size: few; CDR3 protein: CASSLYPGLGKTGELFF; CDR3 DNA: TGTGCCAGCAGCCTCTACCCAGGACTAGGGAAGACCGGGGAGCTGTTTTTT
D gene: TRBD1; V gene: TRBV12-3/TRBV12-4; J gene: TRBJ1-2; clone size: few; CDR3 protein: CASSLLGRGLGYTF; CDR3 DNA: TGTGCCAGCAGTTTGTTGGGCAGGGGGCTTGGCTACACCTTC
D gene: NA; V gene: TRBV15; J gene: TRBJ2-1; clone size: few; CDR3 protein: CATSRAQRWDNEQFF; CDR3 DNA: TGTGCCACCAGCCGAGCGCAGCGGTGGGACAATGAGCAGTTCTTC
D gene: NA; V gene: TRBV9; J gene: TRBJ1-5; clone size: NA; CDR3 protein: CASSREGLSQPQHF; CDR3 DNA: TGTGCCAGCAGCCGCGAAGGGTTGTCGCAGCCCCAGCATTTT
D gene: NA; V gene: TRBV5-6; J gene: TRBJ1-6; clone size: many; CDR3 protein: CASSLVQGRSIGDSPLHF; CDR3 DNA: TGTGCCAGCAGCTTGGTACAGGGCCGAAGTATTGGAGATTCACCCCTCCACTTT
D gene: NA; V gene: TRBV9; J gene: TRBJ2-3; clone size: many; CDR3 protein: CASSAADTQYF; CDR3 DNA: TGTGCCAGCAGTGCGGCAGATACGCAGTATTTT
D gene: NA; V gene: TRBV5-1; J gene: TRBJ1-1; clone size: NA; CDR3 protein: CASTRFVGSTEAFF; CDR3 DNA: TGCGCCAGCACCCGATTTGTTGGTAGCACTGAAGCTTTCTTT
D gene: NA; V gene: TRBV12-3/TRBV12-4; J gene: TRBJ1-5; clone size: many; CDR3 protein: CASSHSGEGNQPQHF; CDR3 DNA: TGTGCCAGCAGTCATTCAGGGGAAGGCAATCAGCCCCAGCATTTT
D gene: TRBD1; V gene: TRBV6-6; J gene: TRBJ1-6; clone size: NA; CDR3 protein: CASSRYRGGNSPLHF; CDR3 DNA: TGTGCCAGCAGTCGTTACAGGGGGGGTAATTCACCCCTCCACTTT
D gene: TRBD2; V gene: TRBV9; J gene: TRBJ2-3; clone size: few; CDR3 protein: CASSPTTSGGTDTQYF; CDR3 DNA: TGTGCCAGCAGCCCGACGACTAGCGGGGGCACAGATACGCAGTATTTT
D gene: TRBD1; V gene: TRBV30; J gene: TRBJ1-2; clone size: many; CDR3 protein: CAWRTGVANYGYTF; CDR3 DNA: TGTGCCTGGAGAACAGGGGTAGCTAACTATGGCTACACCTTC
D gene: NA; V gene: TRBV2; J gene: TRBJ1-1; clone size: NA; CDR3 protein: CASSEFLYPRNTEAFF; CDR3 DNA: TGTGCCAGCAGTGAATTCCTTTATCCACGGAACACTGAAGCTTTCTTT
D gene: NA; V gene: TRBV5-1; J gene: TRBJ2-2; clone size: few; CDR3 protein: CASSLGLKNTGELFF; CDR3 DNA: TGCGCCAGCAGCTTGGGCCTAAAGAACACCGGGGAGCTGTTTTTT
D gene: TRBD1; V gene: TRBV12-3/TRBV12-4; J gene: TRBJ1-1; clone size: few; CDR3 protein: CASSRTGFSTEAFF; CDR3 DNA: TGTGCCAGCAGTCGGACAGGGTTTAGCACTGAAGCTTTCTTT
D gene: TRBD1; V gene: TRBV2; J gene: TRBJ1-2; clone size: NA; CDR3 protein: CASSEVRDRAYGYTF; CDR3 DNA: TGTGCCAGCAGTGAAGTCCGGGACAGGGCTTATGGCTACACCTTC
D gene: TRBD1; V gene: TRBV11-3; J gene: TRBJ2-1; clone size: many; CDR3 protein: CASSPTGTGFYNEQFF; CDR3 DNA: TGTGCCAGCAGCCCCACCGGGACAGGGTTCTACAATGAGCAGTTCTTC
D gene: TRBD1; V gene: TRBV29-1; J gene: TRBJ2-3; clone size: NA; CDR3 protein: CSVSGQGYADTQYF; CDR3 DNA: TGCAGCGTTAGTGGACAGGGATATGCAGATACGCAGTATTTT
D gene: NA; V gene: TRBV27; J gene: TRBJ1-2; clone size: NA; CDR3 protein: CASSFSGLSGYTF; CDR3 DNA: TGTGCCAGCAGTTTTTCCGGATTGTCTGGCTACACCTTC
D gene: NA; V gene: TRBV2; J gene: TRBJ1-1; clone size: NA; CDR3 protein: CARTRAPNTEAFF; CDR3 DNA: TGTGCCAGAACCAGGGCCCCGAACACTGAAGCTTTCTTT
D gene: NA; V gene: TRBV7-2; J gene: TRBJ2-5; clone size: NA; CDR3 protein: CASSPGDGARAKETQYF; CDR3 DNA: TGTGCCAGCAGCCCAGGGGACGGGGCCCGGGCAAAAGAGACCCAGTACTTC
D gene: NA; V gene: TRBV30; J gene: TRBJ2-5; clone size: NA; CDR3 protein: CAWNLESYEQYF; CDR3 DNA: TGTGCCTGGAATCTTGAGTCATATGAGCAGTACTTC
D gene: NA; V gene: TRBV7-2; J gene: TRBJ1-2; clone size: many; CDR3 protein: CASSRTRREDGYTF; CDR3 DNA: TGTGCCAGCAGCCGGACACGTCGTGAGGATGGCTACACCTTC
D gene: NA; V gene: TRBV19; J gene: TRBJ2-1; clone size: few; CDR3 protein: CASSIRPYNEQFF; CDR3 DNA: TGTGCCAGTAGTATCAGGCCCTACAATGAGCAGTTCTTC
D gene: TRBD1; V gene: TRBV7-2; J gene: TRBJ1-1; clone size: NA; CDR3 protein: CASSLSTGGGEAFF; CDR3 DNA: TGTGCCAGCAGCCTCTCGACAGGGGGTGGCGAAGCTTTCTTT
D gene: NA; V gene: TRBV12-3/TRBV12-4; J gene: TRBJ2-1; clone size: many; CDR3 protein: CASSPSRAASYNEQFF; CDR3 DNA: TGTGCCAGCAGTCCCAGCCGGGCTGCTAGCTACAATGAGCAGTTCTTC
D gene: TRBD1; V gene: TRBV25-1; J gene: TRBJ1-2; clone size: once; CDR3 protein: CASSDPGDRGVTNGYTF; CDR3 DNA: TGTGCCAGCAGTGACCCCGGAGACAGGGGGGTAACTAATGGCTACACCTTC
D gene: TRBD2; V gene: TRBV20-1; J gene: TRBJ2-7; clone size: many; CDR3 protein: CSAREPGRGGPLLGEQYF; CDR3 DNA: TGCAGTGCTAGAGAGCCCGGGAGGGGGGGCCCCCTCTTGGGGGAGCAGTACTTC
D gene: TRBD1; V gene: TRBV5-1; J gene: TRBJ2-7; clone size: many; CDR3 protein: CASSLSGGTLYEQYF; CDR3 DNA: TGCGCCAGCAGCTTGTCAGGGGGTACCCTCTACGAGCAGTACTTC
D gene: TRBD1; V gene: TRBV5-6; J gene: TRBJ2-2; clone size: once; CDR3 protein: CASSLAPGQGDVELFF; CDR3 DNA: TGTGCCAGCAGCTTGGCCCCCGGACAGGGGGATGTGGAGCTGTTTTTT
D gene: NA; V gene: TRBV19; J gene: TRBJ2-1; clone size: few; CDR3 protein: CASSIQHSYNEQFF; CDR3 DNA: TGTGCCAGTAGTATCCAGCACTCCTACAATGAGCAGTTCTTC
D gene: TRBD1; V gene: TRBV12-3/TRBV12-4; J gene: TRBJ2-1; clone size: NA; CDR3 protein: CASSSLVPGQGYNEQFF; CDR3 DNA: TGTGCCAGCAGTTCATTAGTTCCGGGACAGGGATACAATGAGCAGTTCTTC
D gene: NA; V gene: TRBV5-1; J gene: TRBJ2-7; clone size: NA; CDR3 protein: CASSQDTNSYEQYF; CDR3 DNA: TGCGCCAGCAGCCAGGACACCAACTCCTACGAGCAGTACTTC
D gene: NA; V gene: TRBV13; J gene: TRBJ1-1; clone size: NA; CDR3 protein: CASSLVPESNTEAFF; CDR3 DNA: TGTGCCAGCAGCTTAGTTCCGGAGTCGAACACTGAAGCTTTCTTT
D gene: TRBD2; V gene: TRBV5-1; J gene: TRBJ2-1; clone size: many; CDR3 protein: CASSLGGGAAYEQFF; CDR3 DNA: TGCGCCAGCAGCTTGGGCGGGGGGGCCGCCTATGAGCAGTTCTTC
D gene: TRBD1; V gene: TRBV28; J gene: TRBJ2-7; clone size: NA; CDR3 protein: CASSLWGQGSGEQYF; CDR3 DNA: TGTGCCAGCAGTTTATGGGGACAGGGTTCGGGGGAGCAGTACTTC
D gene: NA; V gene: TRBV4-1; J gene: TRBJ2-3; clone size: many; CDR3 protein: CASSQDNRDSDTQYF; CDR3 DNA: TGCGCCAGCAGCCAAGATAACAGGGACTCAGATACGCAGTATTTT
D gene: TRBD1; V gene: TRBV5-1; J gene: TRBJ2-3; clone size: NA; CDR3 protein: CASSPDRSSTDTQYF; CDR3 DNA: TGCGCCAGCAGCCCGGACAGGTCTAGCACAGATACGCAGTATTTT
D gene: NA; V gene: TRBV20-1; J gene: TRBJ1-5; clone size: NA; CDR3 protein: CSAARGGGGNQPQHF; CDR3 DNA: TGCAGTGCCGCCAGGGGTGGGGGGGGCAATCAGCCCCAGCATTTT
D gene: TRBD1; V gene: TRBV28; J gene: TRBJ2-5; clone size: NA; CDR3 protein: CASRESLQGPQETQYF; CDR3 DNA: TGTGCCAGCAGGGAATCTTTACAGGGGCCACAAGAGACCCAGTACTTC
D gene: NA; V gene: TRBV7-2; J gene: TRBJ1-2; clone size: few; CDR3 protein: CAGSGTANYGYTF; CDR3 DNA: TGTGCCGGCAGCGGTACTGCTAACTATGGCTACACCTTC
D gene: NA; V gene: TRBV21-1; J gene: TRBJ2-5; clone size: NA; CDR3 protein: CASSKWDRRIQETQYF; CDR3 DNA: TGTGCCAGCAGCAAGTGGGACAGGAGGATCCAAGAGACCCAGTACTTC
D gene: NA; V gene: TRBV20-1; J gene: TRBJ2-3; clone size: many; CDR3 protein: CSARDSAASTDTQYF; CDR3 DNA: TGCAGTGCTAGAGATTCGGCAGCGAGCACAGATACGCAGTATTTT
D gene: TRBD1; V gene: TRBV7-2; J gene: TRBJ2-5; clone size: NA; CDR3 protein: CASSPLGQAVETQYF; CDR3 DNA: TGTGCCAGCAGCCCATTGGGACAGGCGGTAGAGACCCAGTACTTC
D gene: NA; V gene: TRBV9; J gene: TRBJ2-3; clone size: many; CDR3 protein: CASSVVGGEGDTQYF; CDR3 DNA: TGTGCCAGCAGCGTAGTCGGCGGGGAAGGGGATACGCAGTATTTT
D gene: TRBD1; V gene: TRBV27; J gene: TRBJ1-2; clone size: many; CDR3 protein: CASSLRGTGAVNGYTF; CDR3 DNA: TGTGCCAGCAGTTTAAGGGGGACAGGGGCAGTAAATGGCTACACCTTC
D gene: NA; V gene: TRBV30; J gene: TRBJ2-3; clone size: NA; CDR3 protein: CAWRIITDTQYF; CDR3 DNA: TGTGCCTGGAGGATCATCACAGATACGCAGTATTTT